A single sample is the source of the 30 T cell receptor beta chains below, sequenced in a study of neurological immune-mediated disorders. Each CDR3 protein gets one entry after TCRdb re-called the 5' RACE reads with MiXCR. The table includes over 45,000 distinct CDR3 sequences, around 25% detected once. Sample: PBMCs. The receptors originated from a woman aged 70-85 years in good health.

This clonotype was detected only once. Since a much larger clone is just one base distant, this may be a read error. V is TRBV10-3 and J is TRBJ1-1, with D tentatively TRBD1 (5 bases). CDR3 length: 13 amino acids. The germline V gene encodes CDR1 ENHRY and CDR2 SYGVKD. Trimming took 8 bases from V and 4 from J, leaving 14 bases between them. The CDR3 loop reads CAIRSWGRTEAFF. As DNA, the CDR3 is TGTGCCATCCGCTCGTGGGGACGCACTGAAGCTTTCTTT.

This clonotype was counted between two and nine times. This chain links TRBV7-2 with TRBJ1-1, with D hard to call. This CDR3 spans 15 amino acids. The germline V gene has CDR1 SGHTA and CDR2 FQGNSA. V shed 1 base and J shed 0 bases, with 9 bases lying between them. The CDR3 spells CASSLVGVMNTEAFF. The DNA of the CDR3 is TGTGCCAGCAGCTTAGTTGGAGTCATGAACACTGAAGCTTTCTTT.

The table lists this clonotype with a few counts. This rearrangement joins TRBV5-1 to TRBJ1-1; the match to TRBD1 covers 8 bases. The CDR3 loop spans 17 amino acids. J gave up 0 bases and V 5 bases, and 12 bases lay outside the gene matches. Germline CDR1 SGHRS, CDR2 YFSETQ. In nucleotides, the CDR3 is TGCGCCAGCAGTTTAGGACAGGGAAGACTTATGAACACTGAAGCTTTCTTT. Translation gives CASSLGQGRLMNTEAFF.

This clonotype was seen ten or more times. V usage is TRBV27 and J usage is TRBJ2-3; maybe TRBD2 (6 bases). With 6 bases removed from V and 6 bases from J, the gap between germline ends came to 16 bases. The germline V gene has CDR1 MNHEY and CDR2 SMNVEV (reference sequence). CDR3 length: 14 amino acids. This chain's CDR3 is CASSLLSAGDTQYF. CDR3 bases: TGTGCCAGCAGCCTGCTTAGCGCGGGGGATACGCAGTATTTT.

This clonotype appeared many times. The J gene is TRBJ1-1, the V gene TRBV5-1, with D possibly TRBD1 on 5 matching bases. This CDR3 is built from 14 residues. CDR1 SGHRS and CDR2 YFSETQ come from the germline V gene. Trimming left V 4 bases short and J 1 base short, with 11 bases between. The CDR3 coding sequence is TGCGCCAGCAGCCGACCGGGGGAGAACACTGAAGCTTTCTTT. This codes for CASSRPGENTEAFF.

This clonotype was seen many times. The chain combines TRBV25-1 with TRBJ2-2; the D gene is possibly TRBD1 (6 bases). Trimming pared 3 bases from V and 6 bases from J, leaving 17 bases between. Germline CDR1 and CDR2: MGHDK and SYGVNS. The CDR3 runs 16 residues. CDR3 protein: CASSDPGQGNSGELFF. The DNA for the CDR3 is TGTGCCAGCAGTGACCCCGGGCAGGGGAATTCCGGGGAGCTGTTTTTT.

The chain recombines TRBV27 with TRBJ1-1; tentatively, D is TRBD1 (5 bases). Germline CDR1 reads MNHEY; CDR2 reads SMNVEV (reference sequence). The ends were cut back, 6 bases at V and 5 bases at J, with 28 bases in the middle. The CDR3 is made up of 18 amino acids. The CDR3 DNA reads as TGTGCCAGCAGCCGTCGGTTGGCAGGGAGGTCTGTGGGTACTGAAGCTTTCTTT. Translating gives CASSRRLAGRSVGTEAFF.

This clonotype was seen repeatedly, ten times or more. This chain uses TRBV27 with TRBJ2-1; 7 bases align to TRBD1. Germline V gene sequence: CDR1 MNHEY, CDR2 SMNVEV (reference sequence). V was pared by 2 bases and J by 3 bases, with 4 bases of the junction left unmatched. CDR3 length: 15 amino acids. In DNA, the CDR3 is TGTGCCAGCAGTTTAGAGGGGGCATTCTACAATGAGCAGTTCTTC. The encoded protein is CASSLEGAFYNEQFF.

The CDR3 bases are TGTGCCAGCAGTTTAAGGCAGGGCTCCGGGGAGCTGTTTTTT. It is translated as CASSLRQGSGELFF. The chain recombines TRBV12-3 or TRBV12-4 with TRBJ2-2; perhaps TRBD1 as D (5 bases). The CDR3 totals 14 residues. Trimming stripped 2 bases from V and 6 bases from J, with 10 bases between.

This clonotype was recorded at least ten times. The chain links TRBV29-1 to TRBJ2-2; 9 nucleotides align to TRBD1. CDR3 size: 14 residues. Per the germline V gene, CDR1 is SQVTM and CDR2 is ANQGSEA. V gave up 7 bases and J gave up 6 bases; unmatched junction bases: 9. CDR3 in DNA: TGCAGCGGCAGGACAGGGGTGAGGGCCGGGGAGCTGTTTTTT. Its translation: CSGRTGVRAGELFF.

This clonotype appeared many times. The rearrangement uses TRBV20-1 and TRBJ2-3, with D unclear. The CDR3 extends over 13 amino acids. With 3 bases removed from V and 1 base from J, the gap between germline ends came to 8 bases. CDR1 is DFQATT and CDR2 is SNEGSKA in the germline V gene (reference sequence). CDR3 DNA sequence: TGCAGTGCTAGGCAGGTGGGCACAGATACGCAGTATTTT. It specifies CSARQVGTDTQYF.

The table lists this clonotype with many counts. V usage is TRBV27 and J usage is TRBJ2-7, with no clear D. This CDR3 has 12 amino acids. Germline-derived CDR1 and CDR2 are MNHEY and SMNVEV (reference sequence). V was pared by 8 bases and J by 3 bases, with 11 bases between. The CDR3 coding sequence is TGTGCCAGCGCCGGGCAACACTACGAGCAGTACTTC. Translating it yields CASAGQHYEQYF.

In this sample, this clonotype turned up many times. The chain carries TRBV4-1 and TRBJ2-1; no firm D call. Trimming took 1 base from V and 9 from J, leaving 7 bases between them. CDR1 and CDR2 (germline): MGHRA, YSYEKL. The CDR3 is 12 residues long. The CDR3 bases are TGCGCCAGCAGCCAAGGACGATTTGAGCAGTTCTTC. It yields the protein CASSQGRFEQFF.

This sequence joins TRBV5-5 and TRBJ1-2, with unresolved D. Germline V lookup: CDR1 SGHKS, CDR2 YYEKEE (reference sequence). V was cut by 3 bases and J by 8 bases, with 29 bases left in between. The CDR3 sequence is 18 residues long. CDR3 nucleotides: TGTGCCAGCAGCTCAACTCCCTTTCCCGGGTCCTCCAATGGGGGCTACACCTTC. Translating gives CASSSTPFPGSSNGGYTF.

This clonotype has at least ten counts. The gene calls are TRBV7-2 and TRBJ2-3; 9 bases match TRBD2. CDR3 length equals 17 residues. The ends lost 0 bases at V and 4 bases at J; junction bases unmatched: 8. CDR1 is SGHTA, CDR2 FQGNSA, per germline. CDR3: CASSLAGGGRGADTQYF. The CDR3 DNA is TGTGCCAGCAGCTTAGCGGGAGGCGGGAGGGGGGCAGATACGCAGTATTTT.

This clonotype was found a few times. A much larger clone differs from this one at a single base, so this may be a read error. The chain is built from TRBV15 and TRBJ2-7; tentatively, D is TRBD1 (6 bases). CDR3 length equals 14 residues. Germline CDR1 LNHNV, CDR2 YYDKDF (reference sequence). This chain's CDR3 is CVTSRGLQPYEQYF. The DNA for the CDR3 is TGTGTCACCAGCAGGGGTCTACAGCCCTACGAGCAGTACTTC.

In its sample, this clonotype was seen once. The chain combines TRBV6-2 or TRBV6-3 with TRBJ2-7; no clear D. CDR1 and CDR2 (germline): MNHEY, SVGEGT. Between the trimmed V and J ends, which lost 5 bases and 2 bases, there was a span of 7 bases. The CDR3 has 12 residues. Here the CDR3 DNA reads TGTGCCAGCAGTAAGTTCCCCTACGAGCAGTACTTC. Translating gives CASSKFPYEQYF.

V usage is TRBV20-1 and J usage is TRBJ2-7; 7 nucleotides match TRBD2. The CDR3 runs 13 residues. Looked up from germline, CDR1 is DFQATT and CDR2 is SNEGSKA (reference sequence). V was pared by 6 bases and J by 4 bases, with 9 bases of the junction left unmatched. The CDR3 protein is CSASRGNRYEQYF. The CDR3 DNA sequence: TGCAGTGCATCGCGGGGGAATCGGTACGAGCAGTACTTC.

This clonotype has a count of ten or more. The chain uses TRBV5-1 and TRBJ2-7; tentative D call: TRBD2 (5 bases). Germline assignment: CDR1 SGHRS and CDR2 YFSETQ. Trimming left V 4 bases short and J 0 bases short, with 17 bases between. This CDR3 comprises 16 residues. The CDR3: CASSPGLAWSSYEQYF. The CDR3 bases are TGCGCCAGCAGCCCAGGTTTAGCGTGGAGCTCCTACGAGCAGTACTTC. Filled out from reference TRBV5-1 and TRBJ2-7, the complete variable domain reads KAGVTQTPRYLIKTRGQQVTLSCSPISGHRSVSWYQQTPGQGLQFLFEYFSETQRNKGNFPGRFSGRQFSNSRSEMNVSTLELGDSALYLCASSPGLAWSSYEQYFGPGTRLTVT.

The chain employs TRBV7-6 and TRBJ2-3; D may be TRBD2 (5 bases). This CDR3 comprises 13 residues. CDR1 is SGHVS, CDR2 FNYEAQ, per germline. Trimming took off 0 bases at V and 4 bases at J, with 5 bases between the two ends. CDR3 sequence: CASSLARADTQYF. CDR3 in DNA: TGTGCCAGCAGCTTAGCGCGGGCAGATACGCAGTATTTT.

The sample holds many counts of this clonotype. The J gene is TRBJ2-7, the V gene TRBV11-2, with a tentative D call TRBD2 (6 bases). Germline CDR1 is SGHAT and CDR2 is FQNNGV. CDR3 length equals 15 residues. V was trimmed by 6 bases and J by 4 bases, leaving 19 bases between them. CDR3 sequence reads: CASRLGHGGGYEQYF. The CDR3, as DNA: TGTGCCAGCAGACTCGGACATGGCGGAGGGTACGAGCAGTACTTC.

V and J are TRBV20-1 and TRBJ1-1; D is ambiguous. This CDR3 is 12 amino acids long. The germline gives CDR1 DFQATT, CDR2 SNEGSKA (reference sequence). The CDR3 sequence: CRASGHGTEAFF. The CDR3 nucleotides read TGCAGGGCCTCAGGCCATGGCACTGAAGCTTTCTTT.

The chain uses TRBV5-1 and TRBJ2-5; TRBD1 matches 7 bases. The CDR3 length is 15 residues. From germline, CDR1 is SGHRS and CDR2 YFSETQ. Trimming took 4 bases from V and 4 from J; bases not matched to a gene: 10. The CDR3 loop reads CASSTDRVLSETQYF. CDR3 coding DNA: TGCGCCAGCAGCACCGACAGGGTATTATCAGAGACCCAGTACTTC.

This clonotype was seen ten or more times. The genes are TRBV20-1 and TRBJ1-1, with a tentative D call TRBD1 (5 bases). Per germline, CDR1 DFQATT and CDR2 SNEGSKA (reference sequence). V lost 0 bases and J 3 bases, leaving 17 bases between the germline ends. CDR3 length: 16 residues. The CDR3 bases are TGCAGTGCTAGAGATCGGACAAAATTAGGGTACACTGAAGCTTTCTTT. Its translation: CSARDRTKLGYTEAFF.

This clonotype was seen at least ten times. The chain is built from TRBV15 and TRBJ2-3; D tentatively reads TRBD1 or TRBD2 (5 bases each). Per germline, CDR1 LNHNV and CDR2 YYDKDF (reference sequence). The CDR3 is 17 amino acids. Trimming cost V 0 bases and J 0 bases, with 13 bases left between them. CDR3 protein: CATSRDTGRRSTDTQYF. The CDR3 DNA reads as TGTGCCACCAGCAGAGATACGGGACGGAGGAGCACAGATACGCAGTATTTT.

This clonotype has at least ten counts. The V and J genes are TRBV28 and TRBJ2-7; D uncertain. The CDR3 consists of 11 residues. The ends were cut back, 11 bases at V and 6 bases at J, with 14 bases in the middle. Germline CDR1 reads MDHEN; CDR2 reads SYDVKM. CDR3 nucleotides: TGTGCCGGTTCTAACTGGGGCGAGCAGTACTTC. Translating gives CAGSNWGEQYF.

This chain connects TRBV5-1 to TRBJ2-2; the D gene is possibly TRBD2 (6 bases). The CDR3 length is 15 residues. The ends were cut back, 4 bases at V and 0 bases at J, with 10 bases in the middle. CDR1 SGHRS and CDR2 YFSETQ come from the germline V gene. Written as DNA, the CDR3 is TGCGCCAGCAGCCACGGGACTCCGAACACCGGGGAGCTGTTTTTT. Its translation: CASSHGTPNTGELFF. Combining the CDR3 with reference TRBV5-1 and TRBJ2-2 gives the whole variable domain KAGVTQTPRYLIKTRGQQVTLSCSPISGHRSVSWYQQTPGQGLQFLFEYFSETQRNKGNFPGRFSGRQFSNSRSEMNVSTLELGDSALYLCASSHGTPNTGELFFGEGSRLTVL.

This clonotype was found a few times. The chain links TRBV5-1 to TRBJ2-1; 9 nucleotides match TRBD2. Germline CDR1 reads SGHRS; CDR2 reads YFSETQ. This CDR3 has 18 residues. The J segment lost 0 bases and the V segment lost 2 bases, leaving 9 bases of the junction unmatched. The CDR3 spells CASSFGVAGASSYNEQFF. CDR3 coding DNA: TGCGCCAGCAGCTTTGGAGTAGCGGGGGCGAGCTCCTACAATGAGCAGTTCTTC.

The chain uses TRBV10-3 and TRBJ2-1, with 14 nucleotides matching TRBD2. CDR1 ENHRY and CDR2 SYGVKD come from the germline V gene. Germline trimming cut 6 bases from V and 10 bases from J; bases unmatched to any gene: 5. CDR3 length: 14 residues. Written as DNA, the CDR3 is TGTGCCATCAGCGGCCGACTAGCGGGGGGGGAGCAGTTCTTC. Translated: CAISGRLAGGEQFF.

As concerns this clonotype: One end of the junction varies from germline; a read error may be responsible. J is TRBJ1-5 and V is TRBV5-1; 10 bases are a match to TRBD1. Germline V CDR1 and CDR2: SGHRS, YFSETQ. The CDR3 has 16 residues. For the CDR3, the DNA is TGCGCCAGCATCCCTGGACAGGGGGGGAGCAATCAGCCCCGGCATTTT. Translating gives CASIPGQGGSNQPRHF.